This TCR beta chain was identified in a study of blood T cell repertoires in COVID-19 (TCRdb year 2020). For the study in its entirety: The collaborator samples originated in the United States, Italy and Spain and spanned the acute and convalescent phases of COVID-19. The sample metadata nearly always contained a de-identified subject ID, COVID-19 status, age in years and sex. The dataset comprised deeply sampled blood TCRbeta repertoires from subjects exposed to, actively infected with, or recovered from COVID-19. The repertoires were released in a freely available public database intended as a resource for research on the immune response to SARS-CoV-2. Where HLA class I and class II types were available, the types were taken from metadata supplied by the sample provider, not from assay-based typing. The material from the prospective study consisted of cDNA or gDNA derived from T cells, B-cell-depleted T cells, or PBMCs. Samples were obtained from the ongoing ImmuneRACE study (first 160 participants) and from some 1,300 subjects provided by 6 global collaborators. What the research found in general, with its limitations: How much clinical and demographic metadata was included differed by source and by participant, and the metadata was provided uncurated.

TCRbeta CDR3 regions were amplified from genomic DNA by means of the immunoSEQ Assay, a bias-controlled multiplex PCR. In the paper's pipeline: Nucleated cell counts per sample were estimated from amplification of reference gene primers within the assay. To quantify the absolute abundance of each unique TCRbeta CDR3 rearrangement, sequence reads were collapsed and filtered. Productive Simpson clonality was computed per sample as the square root of Simpson's diversity index over productive rearrangements. Held by TCRdb, this immuneACCESS table contains in-frame sequences only and omits some clones. Under half of the omission traces to an unresolved V gene where checked; the cause of the rest is unknown. The DNA gave D and trimming, while V, J and clone size come from that table. The sample table lists hundreds of thousands of clones, 80% to 90% of them with a count of one. More than 8.5% of the sample lies in the top ten.

Per the germline V gene, SGHRS is the CDR1 and YFSETQ is the CDR2. Trimming at the junction amounts to 5 bases on V and 4 bases on J, and the germline ends lie 12 bases apart. The CDR3 spans 13 residues, from the cysteine through the phenylalanine. Only CDR3 DNA is held: 39 bases, read in frame from base 1. Concerning this clone itself: The target of this receptor is not known. The sample holds no much larger clone one base away, and base qualities are not on file.

Enrolling through a virtual design, the prospective study's participants ranged in age from about 18 to 89 years and lived across 24 United States geographic areas. Cohort assignment in the prospective study relied on participant-reported clinical history from a screening survey and a study questionnaire. For ImmuneRACE Cohort 3, a participant was defined as recovered based on two consecutive negative NP/OP PCR tests, clearance by a healthcare professional, or resolution of symptoms. In the prospective study, whole blood, serum and a nasopharyngeal or oropharyngeal swab were collected from each participant by mobile phlebotomists. Prospective study participants could optionally give additional blood draws and questionnaires over an approximately 2-month period. Before DNA extraction, prospective study blood samples were shipped either frozen or at room temperature.

The origin of this receptor is a woman between 18 and 30 years old who had recovered from COVID-19. Recombination joined TRBV5-1 with TRBJ1-2; tentative D gene TRBD1, with 6 bases matching. Material: PBMCs or T cells enriched from blood (not recorded which). The DNA is TGCGCCAGCAGAACGGGACAAGCCTATGGCTACACCTTC. Its translation is CASRTGQAYGYTF.